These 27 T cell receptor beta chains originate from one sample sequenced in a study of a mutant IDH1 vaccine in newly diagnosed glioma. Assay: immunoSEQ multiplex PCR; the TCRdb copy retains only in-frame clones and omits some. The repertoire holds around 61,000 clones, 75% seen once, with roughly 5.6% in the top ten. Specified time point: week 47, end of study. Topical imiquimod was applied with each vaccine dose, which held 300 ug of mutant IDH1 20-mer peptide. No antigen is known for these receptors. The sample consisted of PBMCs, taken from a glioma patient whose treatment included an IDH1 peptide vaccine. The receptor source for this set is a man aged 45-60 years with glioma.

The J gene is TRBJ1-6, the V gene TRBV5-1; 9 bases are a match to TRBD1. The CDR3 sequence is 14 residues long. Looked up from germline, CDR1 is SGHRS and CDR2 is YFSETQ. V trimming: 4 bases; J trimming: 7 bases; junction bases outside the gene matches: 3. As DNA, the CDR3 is TGCGCCAGCAGCGGACAGGGGTCGAATTCACCCCTCCACTTT. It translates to CASSGQGSNSPLHF. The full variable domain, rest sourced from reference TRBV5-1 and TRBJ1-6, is KAGVTQTPRYLIKTRGQQVTLSCSPISGHRSVSWYQQTPGQGLQFLFEYFSETQRNKGNFPGRFSGRQFSNSRSEMNVSTLELGDSALYLCASSGQGSNSPLHFGNGTRLTVT.

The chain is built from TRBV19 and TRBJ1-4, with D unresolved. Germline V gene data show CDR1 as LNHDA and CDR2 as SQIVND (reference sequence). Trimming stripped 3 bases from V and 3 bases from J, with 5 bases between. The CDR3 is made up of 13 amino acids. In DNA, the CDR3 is TGTGCCAGTAGTATGGTATCTAATGAAAAACTGTTTTTT. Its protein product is CASSMVSNEKLFF.

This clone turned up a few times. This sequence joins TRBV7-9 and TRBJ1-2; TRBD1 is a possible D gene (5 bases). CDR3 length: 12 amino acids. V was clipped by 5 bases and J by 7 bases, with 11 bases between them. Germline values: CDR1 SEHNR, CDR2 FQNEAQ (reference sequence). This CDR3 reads CASSASGGGYTF. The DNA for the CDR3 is TGTGCCAGCAGCGCCTCCGGGGGTGGCTACACCTTC.

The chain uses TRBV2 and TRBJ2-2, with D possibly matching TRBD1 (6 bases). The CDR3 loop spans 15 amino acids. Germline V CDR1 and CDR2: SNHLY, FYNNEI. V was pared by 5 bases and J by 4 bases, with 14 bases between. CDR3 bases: TGTGCCAGCAGTATTATCAGGGGTATCACCGGGGAGCTGTTTTTT. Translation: CASSIIRGITGELFF.

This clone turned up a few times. CDR3 bases: TGCGCCAGCAGCCCAGGTGTCAGCGTCTCCTACAATGAGCAGTTCTTC. Its protein is CASSPGVSVSYNEQFF. The chain recombines TRBV4-1 with TRBJ2-1; D call uncertain. V lost 4 bases and J lost 0, with 13 bases in between. The V gene's germline CDR1 is MGHRA and CDR2 YSYEKL. The CDR3 covers 16 residues.

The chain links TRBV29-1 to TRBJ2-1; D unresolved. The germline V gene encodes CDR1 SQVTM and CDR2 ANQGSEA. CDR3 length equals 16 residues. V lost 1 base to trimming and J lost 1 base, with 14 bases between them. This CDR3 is CSVEVATAFSYNEQFF. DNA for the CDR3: TGCAGCGTTGAAGTTGCAACGGCGTTTTCCTACAATGAGCAGTTCTTC.

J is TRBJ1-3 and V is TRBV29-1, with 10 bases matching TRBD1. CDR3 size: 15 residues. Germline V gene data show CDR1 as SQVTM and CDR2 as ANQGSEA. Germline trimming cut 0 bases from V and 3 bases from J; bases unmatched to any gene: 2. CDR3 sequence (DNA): TGCAGCGTTGAAGAGACAGGGGGCTTTGGAAACACCATATATTTT. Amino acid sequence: CSVEETGGFGNTIYF.

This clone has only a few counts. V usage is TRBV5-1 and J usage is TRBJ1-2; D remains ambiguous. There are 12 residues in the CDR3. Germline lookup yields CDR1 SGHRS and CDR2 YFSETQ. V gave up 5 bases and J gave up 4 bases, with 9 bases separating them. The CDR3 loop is CASSHGSYGYTF. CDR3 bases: TGCGCCAGCAGTCACGGGAGCTATGGCTACACCTTC.

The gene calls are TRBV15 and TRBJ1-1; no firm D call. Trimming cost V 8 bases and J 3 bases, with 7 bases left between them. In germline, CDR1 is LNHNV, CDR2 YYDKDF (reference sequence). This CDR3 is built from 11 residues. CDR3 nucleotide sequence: TGTGCCACCTCCGGCTACACTGAAGCTTTCTTT. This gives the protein CATSGYTEAFF. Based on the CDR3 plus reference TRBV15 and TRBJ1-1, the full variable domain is DAMVIQNPRYQVTQFGKPVTLSCSQTLNHNVMYWYQQKSSQAPKLLFHYYDKDFNNEADTPDNFQSRRPNTSFCFLDIRSPGLGDTAMYLCATSGYTEAFFGQGTRLTVV.

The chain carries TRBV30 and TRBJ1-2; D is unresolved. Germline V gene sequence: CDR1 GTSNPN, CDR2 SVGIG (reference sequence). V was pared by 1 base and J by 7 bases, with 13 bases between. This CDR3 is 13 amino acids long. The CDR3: CAWSEGSISGYTF. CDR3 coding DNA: TGTGCCTGGAGTGAAGGGAGCATTTCTGGCTACACCTTC. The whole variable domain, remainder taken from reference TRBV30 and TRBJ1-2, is SQTIHQWPATLVQPVGSPLSLECTVEGTSNPNLYWYRQAAGRGLQLLFYSVGIGQISSEVPQNLSASRPQDRQFILSSKKLLLSDSGFYLCAWSEGSISGYTFGSGTRLTVV.

CDR3 in amino acids: CASSSPHTSGGPYEQYF. In DNA form, the CDR3 reads TGTGCCAGCAGTTCTCCTCACACTAGCGGGGGGCCCTACGAGCAGTACTTC. This chain connects TRBV27 to TRBJ2-7; TRBD2 matches 12 bases. CDR1 MNHEY and CDR2 SMNVEV come from the germline V gene (reference sequence). The CDR3 extends over 17 amino acids. The ends lost 4 bases at V and 2 bases at J; junction bases unmatched: 9.

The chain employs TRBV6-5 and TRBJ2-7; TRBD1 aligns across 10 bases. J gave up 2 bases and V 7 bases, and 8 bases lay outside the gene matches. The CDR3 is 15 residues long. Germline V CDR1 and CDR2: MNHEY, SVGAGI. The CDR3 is CASIAPGTGAYEQYF. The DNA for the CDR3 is TGTGCCAGCATCGCGCCAGGGACAGGGGCCTACGAGCAGTACTTC.

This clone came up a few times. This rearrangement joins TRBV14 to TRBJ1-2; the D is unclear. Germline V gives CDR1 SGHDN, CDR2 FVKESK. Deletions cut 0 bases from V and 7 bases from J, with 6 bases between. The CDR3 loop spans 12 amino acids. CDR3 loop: CASSQDRVGYTF. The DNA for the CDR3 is TGTGCCAGCAGCCAAGATCGGGTTGGCTACACCTTC.

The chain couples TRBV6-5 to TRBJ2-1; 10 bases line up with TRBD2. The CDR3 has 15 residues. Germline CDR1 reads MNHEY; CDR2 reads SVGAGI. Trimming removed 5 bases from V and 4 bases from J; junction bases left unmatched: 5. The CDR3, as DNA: TGTGCCAGCAGTCCTAGCGGGGGACTTTACAATGAGCAGTTCTTC. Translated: CASSPSGGLYNEQFF.

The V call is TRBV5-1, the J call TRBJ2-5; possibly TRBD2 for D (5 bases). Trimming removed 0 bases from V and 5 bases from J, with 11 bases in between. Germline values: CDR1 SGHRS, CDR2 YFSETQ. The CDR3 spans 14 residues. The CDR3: CASSLGGSQETQYF. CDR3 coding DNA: TGCGCCAGCAGCTTGGGAGGGTCCCAGGAGACCCAGTACTTC.

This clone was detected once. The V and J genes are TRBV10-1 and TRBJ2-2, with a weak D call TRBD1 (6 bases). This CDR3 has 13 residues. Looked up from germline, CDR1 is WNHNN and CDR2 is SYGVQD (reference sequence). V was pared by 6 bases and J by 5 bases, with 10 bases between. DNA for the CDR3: TGCGCCAGCAGCCCAAGGGGGACCGGGGAGCTGTTTTTT. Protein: CASSPRGTGELFF.

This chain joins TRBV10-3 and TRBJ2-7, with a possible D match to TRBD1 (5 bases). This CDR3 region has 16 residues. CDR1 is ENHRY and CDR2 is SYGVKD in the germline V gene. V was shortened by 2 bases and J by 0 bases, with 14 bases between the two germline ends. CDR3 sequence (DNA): TGTGCCATCAGTGAGATCGACAGCTACAGCTCCTACGAGCAGTACTTC. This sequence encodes CAISEIDSYSSYEQYF.

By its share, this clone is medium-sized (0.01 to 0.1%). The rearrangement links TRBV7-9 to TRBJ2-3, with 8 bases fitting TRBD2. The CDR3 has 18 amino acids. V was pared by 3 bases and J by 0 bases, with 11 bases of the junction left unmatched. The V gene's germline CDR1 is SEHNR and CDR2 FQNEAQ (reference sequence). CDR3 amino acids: CASSFPSGGGTSTDTQYF. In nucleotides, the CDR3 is TGTGCCAGCAGCTTTCCCAGCGGGGGAGGGACTAGCACAGATACGCAGTATTTT.

The CDR3 is CAWKGGANTGELFF. Written as DNA, the CDR3 is TGTGCCTGGAAAGGCGGGGCGAACACCGGGGAGCTGTTTTTT. The rearrangement links TRBV30 to TRBJ2-2; the D gene is possibly TRBD2 (6 bases). Germline lookup yields CDR1 GTSNPN and CDR2 SVGIG (reference sequence). Trimming took 4 bases from V and 0 from J, leaving 9 bases between them. The CDR3 has 14 amino acids.

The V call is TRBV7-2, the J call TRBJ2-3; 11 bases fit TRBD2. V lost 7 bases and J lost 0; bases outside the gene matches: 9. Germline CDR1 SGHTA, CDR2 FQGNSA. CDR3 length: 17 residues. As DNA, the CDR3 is TGTGCCAGCATCAGGACTAGCGGGTTTTCTAGCACAGATACGCAGTATTTT. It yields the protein CASIRTSGFSSTDTQYF.

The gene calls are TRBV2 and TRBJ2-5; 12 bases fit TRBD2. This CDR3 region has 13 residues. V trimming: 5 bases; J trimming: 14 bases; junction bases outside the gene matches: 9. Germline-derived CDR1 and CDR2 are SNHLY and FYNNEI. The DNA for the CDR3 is TGTGCCAGCAGTCCGCAGACTAGCGGGGGCTTTTACTTC. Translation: CASSPQTSGGFYF.

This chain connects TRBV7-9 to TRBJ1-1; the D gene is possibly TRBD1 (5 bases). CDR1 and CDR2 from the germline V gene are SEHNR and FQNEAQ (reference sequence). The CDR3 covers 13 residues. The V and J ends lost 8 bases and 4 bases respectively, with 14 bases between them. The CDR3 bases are TGTGCCAGCGGGGCAGCATCGGGCACTGAAGCTTTCTTT. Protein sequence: CASGAASGTEAFF.

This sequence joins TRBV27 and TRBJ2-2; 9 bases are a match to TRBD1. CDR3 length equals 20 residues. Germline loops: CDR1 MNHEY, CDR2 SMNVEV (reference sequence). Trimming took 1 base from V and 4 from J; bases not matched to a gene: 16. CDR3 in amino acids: CASSLYVNRGTGSTTGELFF. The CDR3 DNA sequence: TGTGCCAGCAGTTTATATGTGAACCGGGGGACAGGGAGTACCACCGGGGAGCTGTTTTTT.

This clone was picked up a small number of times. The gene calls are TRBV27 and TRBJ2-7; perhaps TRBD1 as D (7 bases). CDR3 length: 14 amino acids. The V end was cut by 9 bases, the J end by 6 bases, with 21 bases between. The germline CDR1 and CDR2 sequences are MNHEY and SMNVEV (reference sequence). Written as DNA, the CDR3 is TGTGCCAGTTTAGACAGGGAGGAAACCGGCGAGCAGTACTTC. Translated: CASLDREETGEQYF.

The CDR3 region is CASSPQGGRIDTQYF. In nucleotides, the CDR3 is TGTGCCAGCAGCCCCCAAGGGGGGCGTATAGATACGCAGTATTTT. The V gene is TRBV9, the J gene TRBJ2-3; perhaps D is TRBD1 or TRBD2 (6 bases each). The germline V and J ends were trimmed by 4 bases and 5 bases, with 17 bases remaining between them. The germline gives CDR1 SGDLS, CDR2 YYNGEE. The CDR3 extends over 15 amino acids.

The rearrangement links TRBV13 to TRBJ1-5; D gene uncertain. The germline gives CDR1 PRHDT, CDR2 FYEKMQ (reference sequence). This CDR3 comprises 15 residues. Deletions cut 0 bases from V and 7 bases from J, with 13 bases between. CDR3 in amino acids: CASSLGRAFGQPQHF. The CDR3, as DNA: TGTGCCAGCAGCTTAGGGAGGGCTTTCGGACAGCCCCAGCATTTT.

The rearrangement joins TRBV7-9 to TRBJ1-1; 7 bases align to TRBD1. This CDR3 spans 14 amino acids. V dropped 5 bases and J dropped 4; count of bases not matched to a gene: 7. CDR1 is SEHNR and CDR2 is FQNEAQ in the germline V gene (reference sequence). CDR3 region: CASSPTGATTEAFF. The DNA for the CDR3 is TGTGCCAGCAGCCCCACAGGGGCGACCACTGAAGCTTTCTTT.